One TCR beta chain is described in this entry. This sample is part of a study of OX40 agonist ivuxolimab in advanced cancers. About the study: Earlier anti-PD-1, anti-PD-L1 or anti-CTLA-4 therapy was permitted; 30% to 50% had received some.

The CDR3 is made up of 11 amino acids. Germline V gene lookup returns CDR1 MNHNY and CDR2 SVGAGI (reference sequence). V dropped 0 bases and J dropped 9 bases, with 3 bases sitting between them. Profiled with immunoSEQ multiplex PCR; TCRdb holds only in-frame clones, not every one. Of tens of thousands of clones in the sample, 85% to 95% were seen once. This specimen was CD4+ or CD8+ T cells sorted from blood, taken in a trial of the OX40 agonist ivuxolimab. The chain couples TRBV6-6 to TRBJ2-1; D is undetermined. The receptor was isolated from an adult with an advanced solid tumor such as melanoma, head and neck, liver or kidney cancer. In DNA form, the CDR3 reads TGTGCCAGCAGTTACTCAATTGAGCAGTTCTTC. It encodes CASSYSIEQFF.